This TCR beta chain was identified during a study of beta chain features in type 1 diabetes. Findings and limits, study-wide: TCRB CDR3 length was moderately but significantly reduced in all four CD4+ subsets of Type 1 diabetes patients. The VDJ junctions of type 1 diabetes patients carried fewer insertions and more deletions.

About this clone itself: Its matching antigen is unknown.

The CDR3 runs to 14 residues. The junction had 9 bases not matched to a gene; V was cut back by 6 bases and J by 7 bases. Germline CDR1 reads KGHSH; CDR2 reads LQKENI. By way of CD45RO/CCR7/CD25/CD127/CD95/CD27, the CD4+ regulatory, stem cell-like memory, central memory and naive cells were sorted. Investigators reverse transcribed all isolated RNA, so they sequenced expressed TCRB transcripts. Sequenced by immunoSEQ multiplex PCR; TCRdb stores in-frame clones only, minus some. The sample holds 300,000 to 350,000 clones, about 13% seen once. This TCR came from a woman younger than 30 with type 1 diabetes. Sequencing was done on a sample of naive CD4+ T cells from blood. This sequence joins TRBV18 and TRBJ2-1; 7 bases fit TRBD2. The CDR3 loop is CASSHGRPGNEQFF. The DNA for the CDR3 is TGTGCCAGCTCCCACGGGAGGCCGGGTAATGAGCAGTTCTTC. Using reference TRBV18 and TRBJ2-1 for the parts outside the CDR3, the full variable domain is NAGVMQNPRHLVRRRGQEARLRCSPMKGHSHVYWYRQLPEEGLKFMVYLQKENIIDESGMPKERFSAEFPKEGPSILRIQQVVRGDSAAYFCASSHGRPGNEQFFGPGTRLTVL.